The present T cell receptor (beta chain) was sequenced within a study of cytomegalovirus exposure and HLA in healthy donors. Study findings and constraints: TCR beta V- and J-gene trimming was later associated with a missense DCLRE1C variant.

The PCR ran on 60 Vbeta and 13 Jbeta primers. The data were produced by immunoSEQ multiplex PCR, yet TCRdb's version contains in-frame clones alone and is incomplete. This sample has 150,000 to 200,000 clones, with around 85% found just once. The CDR3 is made up of 14 amino acids. The V gene's germline CDR1 is SQVTM and CDR2 ANQGSEA. Concerning this clone itself: Its antigen remains unidentified.

The rearrangement joins TRBV29-1 to TRBJ1-5, with D uncertain. The sequencing sample was made of PBMCs. This sequence was found in a man aged 18 to 35 in good health and CMV-seropositive. CDR3 region: CSASGGAGNQPQHF. The CDR3 region has the DNA TGCAGTGCTAGCGGAGGCGCGGGCAATCAGCCCCAGCATTTT.